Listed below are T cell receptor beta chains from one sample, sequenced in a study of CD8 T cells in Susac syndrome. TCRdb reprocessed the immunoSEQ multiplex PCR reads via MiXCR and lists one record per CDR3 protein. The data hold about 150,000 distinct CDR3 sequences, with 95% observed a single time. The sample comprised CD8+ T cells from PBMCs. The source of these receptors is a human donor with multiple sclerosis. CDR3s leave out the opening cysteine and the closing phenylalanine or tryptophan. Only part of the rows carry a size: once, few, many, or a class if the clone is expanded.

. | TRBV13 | ASSLGVPGGNEQF
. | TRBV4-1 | ASSQDEDFYEQY
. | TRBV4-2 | ASSQGTVGGLASYEQY
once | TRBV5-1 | ASSLGTVGDEQF
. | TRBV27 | ASSFAGRTQETQY
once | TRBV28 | ASSLGREDEQY
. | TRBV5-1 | ASSLGRGYGYT
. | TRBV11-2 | ASSLEGVVTERETQY
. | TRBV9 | ASSDLREDTGELF
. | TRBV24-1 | ATASGTGLTDTQY
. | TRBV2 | ASSEAKGAEEQY
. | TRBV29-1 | SVEQPGLAGGPGTQY
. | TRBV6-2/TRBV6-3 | ASSYGLAGGENIQY
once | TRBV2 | ASSEALRGGNTEAF
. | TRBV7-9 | ASSLRGTGIEETQY
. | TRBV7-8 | ASSLPRGGGNNEQF
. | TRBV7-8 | ASSPGTAYSPYEQY
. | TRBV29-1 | SVGQGDDGYT
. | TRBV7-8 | ASTPARGQNYEQY
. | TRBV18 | ASSPEGKSTDTQY
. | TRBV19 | ASGDRGSYNEQF
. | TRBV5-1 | ASRLTSGGTDTQY
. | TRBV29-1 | SVEDPSSGTGAYEQY
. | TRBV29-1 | SVEGTGILFHEQY
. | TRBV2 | ASSEPQGANEQF
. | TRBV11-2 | ASSFLRGGVTDTQY
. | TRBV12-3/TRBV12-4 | ASSPIARTGELF
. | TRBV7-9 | ASSLDGTGGNIQY
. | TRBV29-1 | SVLTGPTEAF
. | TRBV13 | ASSQKGGRGYTDTQY
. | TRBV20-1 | SARGAGASGELF
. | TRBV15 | ATSMGAGVYEQY
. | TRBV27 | ASSLGAGQGSYEQY
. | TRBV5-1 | ASSLWGEEQF
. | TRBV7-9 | ASSSPGGVEQY
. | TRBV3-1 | ASSQGIGQGTSGANVLT
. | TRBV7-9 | ASSDQNQPQH
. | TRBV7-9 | ASSSLTGRVSYEQY
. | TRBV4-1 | ASSQWTGGIEAF
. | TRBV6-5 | ASSTGRNQPQH
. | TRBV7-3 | ASSLDPGEQF
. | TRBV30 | AWNEEAQPQH
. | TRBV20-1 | SARVGTDYGYT
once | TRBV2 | ASWTGTDTQY
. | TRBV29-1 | SGVVNLYGYT